These 4 T cell receptor beta chains share one sample of origin, sequenced in a study of cytomegalovirus exposure and HLA in healthy donors. PCR employed 60 Vbeta and 13 Jbeta primers. Repertoires were generated with immunoSEQ multiplex PCR, while TCRdb's copy carries only in-frame clones and drops some. The sample holds over 130,000 clones; more than 75% are singletons and the top ten take around 6.6%. The sample consisted of PBMCs. All receptors derive from a woman aged 40 to 50 in good health and CMV-seropositive.

The rearrangement links TRBV6-5 to TRBJ2-7; tentative D call: TRBD1 (6 bases). Germline CDR1 is MNHEY and CDR2 is SVGAGI. This CDR3 has 15 amino acids. Trimming left V 2 bases short and J 5 bases short, with 16 bases between. The CDR3 region is CASSYKRQGGNEQYF. CDR3 nucleotides: TGTGCCAGCAGTTACAAGCGTCAAGGGGGAAACGAGCAGTACTTC.

The chain carries TRBV7-6 and TRBJ2-1; the D gene is possibly TRBD1 (5 bases). V was trimmed by 5 bases and J by 1 base, leaving 12 bases between them. The germline V gene encodes CDR1 SGHVS and CDR2 FNYEAQ. This CDR3 has 15 residues. The CDR3, as DNA: TGTGCCAGCAGCCCCCAGGGCCCTTCCTACAATGAGCAGTTCTTC. Translation gives CASSPQGPSYNEQFF. The variable domain in full, completed from reference TRBV7-6 and TRBJ2-1, reads GAGVSQSPRYKVTKRGQDVALRCDPISGHVSLYWYRQALGQGPEFLTYFNYEAQQDKSGLPNDRFSAERPEGSISTLTIQRTEQRDSAMYRCASSPQGPSYNEQFFGPGTRLTVL.

This sequence joins TRBV7-9 and TRBJ2-5; D is unresolved. This CDR3 region has 12 residues. The ends were cut back, 5 bases at V and 0 bases at J, with 4 bases in the middle. From germline, CDR1 is SEHNR and CDR2 FQNEAQ (reference sequence). In DNA form, the CDR3 reads TGTGCCAGCAGCCGTAACCAAGAGACCCAGTACTTC. This gives the protein CASSRNQETQYF.

V and J are TRBV18 and TRBJ2-3; 12 bases align to TRBD2. CDR1 KGHSH and CDR2 LQKENI come from the germline V gene. The length of the CDR3 is 16 residues. V shed 0 bases and J 5 bases; nucleotides not matched to a gene: 3. DNA for the CDR3: TGTGCCAGCTCACCACCGGCACTAGCGGGAGGAGATACGCAGTATTTT. Its translation: CASSPPALAGGDTQYF.